This is a list of T cell receptor beta chains from one sample in a study of cytomegalovirus exposure and HLA in healthy donors. The method was immunoSEQ multiplex PCR; TCRdb's version includes in-frame clones alone and lacks a portion of them. This table holds around 95,000 clones, around 74% found once. The specimen was PBMCs. The receptor source for this set is a man aged 25-45 years in good health and CMV-seropositive. Each CDR3 is given with its conserved first and last residue. D genes are given only for firm matches. Clone size is not always given. Where it is, it says once, few, many or a class for expanded clones.

d_call,v_call,j_call,clone_size,cdr3_nt,cdr3_aa
TRBD2,TRBV7-2,TRBJ2-1,NA,TGTGCCAGCGATCCTAGCGGCCTTTCCTACAATGAGCAGTTCTTC,CASDPSGLSYNEQFF
NA,TRBV15,TRBJ1-5,once,TGTGCCACCAGCAGAGATCTGGGGCTCAATCAGCCCCAGCATTTT,CATSRDLGLNQPQHF
TRBD2,TRBV5-1,TRBJ2-5,NA,TGCGCCAGCACAAGGGGACTAGCGGAAGAGACCCAGTACTTC,CASTRGLAEETQYF
NA,TRBV28,TRBJ1-6,NA,TGTGCCAGCAGTTTGGTTGGCAGGGGCAATTCACCCCTCCACTTT,CASSLVGRGNSPLHF
TRBD1,TRBV6-5,TRBJ2-2,NA,TGTGCCAGCACCCGGGACAGGCCCACCGGGGAGCTGTTTTTT,CASTRDRPTGELFF
NA,TRBV2,TRBJ1-3,NA,TGTGCCAGCAGTGAAGCGGCAAACTCTGGAAACACCATATATTTT,CASSEAANSGNTIYF
TRBD1,TRBV7-9,TRBJ1-5,NA,TGTGCCAGCAGCTCGACCGGGACAGGGCTAAATCAGCCCCAGCATTTT,CASSSTGTGLNQPQHF
NA,TRBV2,TRBJ1-5,NA,TGTGCCAGCAGTGATTTTGCGTCCCAGCATTTT,CASSDFASQHF
NA,TRBV4-1,TRBJ2-1,few,TGCGCCAGCAGCCAAGGGGGGGGCAGGTCAAGTGAGCAGTTCTTC,CASSQGGGRSSEQFF
NA,TRBV7-3,TRBJ2-5,NA,TGTGCCAGCAGCACCGGGTCACAGGTGATAGAGACCCAGTACTTC,CASSTGSQVIETQYF